Following are 10 T cell receptor beta chains from one sample sequenced in a study of metastatic and nonmetastatic thyroid tumors. Using MiXCR, TCRdb reanalyzed the PCR reads. The sample consists of about 92,000 clones, 14% to 15% of them appearing once. No treatment had been given to any patient before thyroid surgery. Sequencing input: blood. The receptors were sampled from a female donor with papillary thyroid cancer or a benign thyroid nodule (not recorded which). Some clones in this sample may be carry-over from other donors' samples.

Remarks on this clone: A much more abundant neighbour one base away suggests this may be a read error. The rearrangement uses TRBV11-1 and TRBJ2-3; D unresolved. CDR1 is SGHAT and CDR2 is FQDESV in the germline V gene (reference sequence). This CDR3 spans 15 amino acids. CDR3 sequence (DNA): TGTGCCATCAGCCGTAAGCCAGGCTCCACAGATACGCAGTATTTT. Translating gives CAISRKPGSTDTQYF.

This clone was recorded at least ten times. The chain combines TRBV19 with TRBJ1-2; 8 bases map to TRBD1. Per the germline V gene, CDR1 is LNHDA and CDR2 is SQIVND (reference sequence). The CDR3 extends over 18 amino acids. J gave up 0 bases and V 5 bases, and 14 bases lay outside the gene matches. CDR3 DNA: TGTGCCAGTAGTCCCGGACAGGGACCCCCTTGGACTAACTATGGCTACACCTTC. As protein: CASSPGQGPPWTNYGYTF.

This clone was seen repeatedly, ten times or more. The V call is TRBV20-1, the J call TRBJ1-5; TRBD1 agrees at 7 bases. With V trimmed by 6 bases and J by 1 base, 6 bases remained unmatched. In germline, CDR1 is DFQATT, CDR2 SNEGSKA (reference sequence). CDR3 length equals 14 residues. This chain's CDR3 is CSARQGLSNQPQHF. In DNA, the CDR3 is TGCAGTGCCCGACAGGGATTGAGCAATCAGCCCCAGCATTTT.

In the case of this clone: Being one base from a much bigger clone, this may be a read error. This sample includes further DNA sequences coding for the same CDR3. This chain connects TRBV4-1 to TRBJ2-7, with D possibly being TRBD2 (5 bases). Trimming cost V 1 base and J 6 bases, with 19 bases left between them. The CDR3 totals 16 residues. Germline values: CDR1 MGHRA, CDR2 YSYEKL. This CDR3 is CASSQVGRAAMREQYF. The CDR3 DNA is TGCGCCAGCAGCCAAGTTGGGCGGGCCGCGATGCGCGAGCAGTACTTC.

In its sample, this clone was seen many times. Other DNA sequences in this sample translate to the same CDR3. The chain carries TRBV20-1 and TRBJ1-2, with unresolved D. CDR3 length: 12 amino acids. V shed 0 bases and J shed 5 bases, with 7 bases lying between them. Germline V gene data show CDR1 as DFQATT and CDR2 as SNEGSKA (reference sequence). CDR3 coding DNA: TGCAGTGCTAGAGATCCGGGTTATGGCTACACCTTC. This gives the protein CSARDPGYGYTF.

This clone was counted at least ten times. V gene TRBV6-2 or TRBV6-3 combines with J gene TRBJ2-5; TRBD2 aligns across 7 bases. Trimming cost V 4 bases and J 1 base; bases outside gene matches: 9. Per germline, CDR1 MNHEY and CDR2 SVGEGT. The CDR3 contains 16 residues. The DNA of the CDR3 is TGTGCCAGCAGTTTCTACCCGGGACTAAGCCAAGAGACCCAGTACTTC. Protein: CASSFYPGLSQETQYF.

This clone has a count of ten or more. The rearrangement uses TRBV7-2 and TRBJ1-6, with D uncertain. V was trimmed by 1 base and J by 7 bases, leaving 2 bases between them. The germline V gene has CDR1 SGHTA and CDR2 FQGNSA. CDR3 length: 12 residues. CDR3 sequence reads: CASSLVNSPLHF. The CDR3 bases are TGTGCCAGCAGCTTAGTGAATTCACCCCTCCACTTT.

At least ten counts were recorded for this clone. The gene calls are TRBV19 and TRBJ1-5; D possibly corresponds to TRBD1 (5 bases). Germline V lookup: CDR1 LNHDA, CDR2 SQIVND (reference sequence). V lost 4 bases and J 4 bases, leaving 11 bases between the germline ends. The CDR3 is made up of 14 amino acids. The CDR3 region is CASSRGLGNQPQHF. As DNA, the CDR3 is TGTGCCAGTAGTAGGGGACTGGGGAATCAGCCCCAGCATTTT. The full variable domain, its missing parts supplied by reference TRBV19 and TRBJ1-5, is DGGITQSPKYLFRKEGQNVTLSCEQNLNHDAMYWYRQDPGQGLRLIYYSQIVNDFQKGDIAEGYSVSREKKESFPLTVTSAQKNPTAFYLCASSRGLGNQPQHFGDGTRLSIL.

This clone came up many times. This chain joins TRBV5-1 and TRBJ1-3; D is undetermined. Trimming stripped 3 bases from V and 0 bases from J, with 1 base between. This CDR3 has 12 amino acids. The germline V gene has CDR1 SGHRS and CDR2 YFSETQ. CDR3 amino acids: CASSYSGNTIYF. CDR3 in DNA: TGCGCCAGCAGCTACTCTGGAAACACCATATATTTT.

Regarding this clone: Without the conserved terminal phenylalanine or tryptophan, this CDR3 likely stems from a read error. The DNA is omitted, as the CDR3 cannot be located on it reliably, and the CDR3 follows TCRdb's listing. V gene TRBV24-1 combines with J gene TRBJ2-7; TRBD1, the table's D call, lacks a check against the DNA. The CDR3 numbers 15 amino acids, ends counted. The germline gives CDR1 KGHDR, CDR2 SFDVKD. CDR3 loop: CATSDRSQDRVVGYL.